This TCR beta chain was retrieved from a study of Graves' ophthalmopathy and Graves' hyperthyroidism. A duration under 3 months, NOSPECS ≥4, CAS ≥3 and moderate-to-severe activity characterized the donors with ophthalmopathy. The authors diagnosed from clinical symptoms, serum thyroxine, TRAb, thyroid ultrasound and orbital computed tomography. RNA served as the template for amplifying TCR beta CDR3 regions. HTBI primers served in a first-round RT-PCR, which a second-round multiplex PCR followed. TCRdb reprocessed the multiplex PCR reads via MiXCR and lists one record per CDR3 protein. The sample lists 200,000 to 300,000 distinct CDR3 sequences, 45% occurring once. Sample: peripheral blood. The TCR comes from an adult man with Graves' ophthalmopathy.

CDR3 amino acids: CASSLAGAWPGELFF. DNA of the CDR3: TGTGCCAGCAGCTTAGCAGGTGCATGGCCCGGGGAGCTGTTTTTT. The chain has TRBV7-2 and TRBJ2-2; D uncertain. Deletions cut 0 bases from V and 6 bases from J, with 11 bases between. CDR1 is SGHTA, CDR2 FQGNSA, per germline. The CDR3 extends over 15 amino acids.